This T cell receptor (beta chain) was sequenced during a study of blood T cell repertoires in COVID-19. Across the study: Acute-phase and convalescent COVID-19 samples originated in the United States, Italy and Spain. The analysed material was cDNA or gDNA that came from T cells, B-cell-depleted T cells, or PBMCs.

Source study methods: Nucleated cell number was recorded as an estimate derived from reference gene primer amplification. Assay: immunoSEQ multiplex PCR; the TCRdb copy retains only in-frame clones and omits some. D and trimming come from the DNA, and the V and J calls and clone size come from that table. Of hundreds of thousands of clones listed, 89% are singletons. The CDR3 runs to 15 residues. V lost 5 bases to trimming and J lost 4 bases, with 14 bases between them. The germline V gene has CDR1 SGHTA and CDR2 FQGTGA. The genes are TRBV7-3 and TRBJ2-2, with D perhaps TRBD2 (7 bases). Sequencing input: peripheral blood. This sequence was found in a man in his fifties or sixties who had recovered from COVID-19. In nucleotides, the CDR3 is TGTGCCAGCAGCCCCGGCGGGGGCAGCACCGGGGAGCTGTTTTTT. Its translation is CASSPGGGSTGELFF.